The rows below give T cell receptor beta chains drawn from one sample of a study of T-cell memory formation after mild COVID-19. MiXCR was run by TCRdb on the 5' RACE reads, yielding one entry per CDR3 protein. The table shows about 430,000 distinct CDR3 sequences, with roughly 26% occurring only once. The specimen sequenced was PBMCs or a T cell subset sorted from them (not recorded which). Receptors were obtained from an adult woman who had mild COVID-19 (a few samples of this study predate the infection). Cell type and time point are not known. CDR3s include the opening cysteine and the closing phenylalanine or tryptophan. The D gene is left open where the match is weak. Size is omitted from some rows. Given values are once, few, many or a class for expanded clones.

cdr3_aa: CASSLPSRQADTQYF; cdr3_nt: TGTGCCAGCAGCTTGCCCTCCCGGCAGGCAGATACGCAGTATTTT; clone_size: -; j_call: TRBJ2-3; v_call: TRBV5-4; d_call: -
cdr3_aa: CASSLVPGSLGAFF; cdr3_nt: TGTGCCAGCAGCTTGGTACCCGGATCCCTCGGGGCTTTCTTT; clone_size: few; j_call: TRBJ1-1; v_call: TRBV5-6; d_call: -
cdr3_aa: CASRVAGTYEQYF; cdr3_nt: TGTGCCAGCAGAGTAGCGGGGACCTACGAGCAGTACTTC; clone_size: -; j_call: TRBJ2-7; v_call: TRBV6-2/TRBV6-3; d_call: TRBD2
cdr3_aa: CAWSPLGVSYNEQFF; cdr3_nt: TGTGCCTGGAGTCCACTAGGGGTCTCCTACAATGAGCAGTTCTTC; clone_size: -; j_call: TRBJ2-1; v_call: TRBV30; d_call: -
cdr3_aa: CASRFVGEISEAFF; cdr3_nt: TGTGCCAGCAGATTTGTTGGGGAAATCTCTGAAGCTTTCTTT; clone_size: -; j_call: TRBJ1-1; v_call: TRBV2; d_call: -
cdr3_aa: CSAKDRVYGNEQFF; cdr3_nt: TGCAGTGCTAAGGACAGGGTGTATGGGAATGAGCAGTTCTTC; clone_size: few; j_call: TRBJ2-1; v_call: TRBV20-1; d_call: TRBD1
cdr3_aa: CASSPGTTNQPQHF; cdr3_nt: TGCGCCAGCAGCCCAGGGACAACTAATCAGCCCCAGCATTTT; clone_size: -; j_call: TRBJ1-5; v_call: TRBV5-1; d_call: -
cdr3_aa: CASSQEGRLGNQPQHF; cdr3_nt: TGTGCCAGCAGCCAAGAGGGCAGGCTGGGCAATCAGCCCCAGCATTTT; clone_size: few; j_call: TRBJ1-5; v_call: TRBV4-2; d_call: -
cdr3_aa: CASSLMGQSSGELFF; cdr3_nt: TGTGCCAGCAGCCTCATGGGTCAAAGCTCCGGGGAGCTGTTTTTT; clone_size: -; j_call: TRBJ2-2; v_call: TRBV11-3; d_call: -
cdr3_aa: CASSQDGGDTQYF; cdr3_nt: TGTGCCAGCTCACAGGACGGAGGGGATACGCAGTATTTT; clone_size: -; j_call: TRBJ2-3; v_call: TRBV18; d_call: -
cdr3_aa: CASRRGTSGGEQYF; cdr3_nt: TGTGCCAGCAGACGGGGGACTAGCGGGGGCGAGCAGTACTTC; clone_size: few; j_call: TRBJ2-7; v_call: TRBV12-3/TRBV12-4; d_call: TRBD2
cdr3_aa: CASSFAGGGLNEQYF; cdr3_nt: TGTGCCAGCAGTTTCGCGGGAGGCGGGCTGAACGAGCAGTACTTC; clone_size: few; j_call: TRBJ2-7; v_call: TRBV28; d_call: TRBD2
cdr3_aa: CASRTGTGKLFF; cdr3_nt: TGTGCCAGTAGAACCGGGACAGGGAAGCTGTTTTTT; clone_size: -; j_call: TRBJ2-2; v_call: TRBV19; d_call: TRBD1
cdr3_aa: CASRLGGQGYGYTF; cdr3_nt: TGTGCCAGCAGGCTCGGGGGACAGGGGTATGGCTACACCTTC; clone_size: -; j_call: TRBJ1-2; v_call: TRBV12-3/TRBV12-4; d_call: TRBD1
cdr3_aa: CASSVDRANQETQYF; cdr3_nt: TGTGCCAGCAGCGTCGACAGGGCTAACCAAGAGACCCAGTACTTC; clone_size: -; j_call: TRBJ2-5; v_call: TRBV11-3; d_call: TRBD1
cdr3_aa: CASSLSVSNQPQHF; cdr3_nt: TGTGCCAGCAGTTTATCGGTGTCGAATCAGCCCCAGCATTTT; clone_size: -; j_call: TRBJ1-5; v_call: TRBV27; d_call: -